The present TCR beta chain was sequenced within a study of long-term antiretroviral therapy in people with HIV. At the level of the study: In the earliest collections, sampling predates the 2015 immediate-ART recommendation by about a decade.

At survey level, the immunoSEQ assay was run in its v3.0 version. Each sample had sequencing targeting about 40,000-50,000 T-cell genomes. TCRdb's copy holds only in-frame clones and misses some; the assay was immunoSEQ multiplex PCR. The sample consists of around 30,000 clones, about four fifths of them appearing once. The CDR3 is made up of 14 amino acids. J gave up 2 bases and V 1 base, and 1 base lay outside the gene matches. CDR1 and CDR2 from the germline V gene are MNHNS and SASEGT. Sequenced material: unsorted PBMCs, taken 0.4 years after starting antiretroviral therapy. The gene calls are TRBV6-1 and TRBJ2-7; 8 bases match TRBD2. The sequence was obtained from a man aged 18-30 years with HIV. CDR3 region: CASSEDSGTYEQYF. The CDR3 DNA sequence: TGTGCCAGCAGTGAAGATAGCGGGACCTACGAGCAGTACTTC.